The 15 T cell receptor beta chains below come from one sample, sequenced in a study of T cells in Graves' hyperthyroidism and ophthalmopathy. Template material for amplifying TCR beta CDR3 regions consisted of RNA transcripts. RT-PCR in the first round (using the HTBI primer set) targeted the TCR CDR3. A single record per CDR3 protein comes from TCRdb applying MiXCR to the multiplex PCR reads. The sample includes about 300,000 distinct CDR3 sequences, roughly 18% of them seen just once. The specimen was blood. The receptors originated from a man aged 45-65 years with Graves' ophthalmopathy.

The table lists this clonotype with a few counts. The chain employs TRBV6-1 and TRBJ1-5; no reliable D call. Germline V gives CDR1 MNHNS, CDR2 SASEGT. V lost 5 bases, J lost 0 bases, and 5 bases lay in between. The CDR3 spans 13 residues. CDR3 sequence: CASSIGSNQPQHF. The CDR3 region has the DNA TGTGCCAGCAGTATAGGTAGCAATCAGCCCCAGCATTTT.

This clonotype was seen many times. This sequence joins TRBV20-1 and TRBJ2-1; D ambiguous. This CDR3 has 14 amino acids. Germline CDR1 DFQATT, CDR2 SNEGSKA (reference sequence). The V end was cut by 2 bases, the J end by 0 bases, with 8 bases between. The CDR3 region has the DNA TGCAGTGCTAGAAAGGGTTCCTCCTACAATGAGCAGTTCTTC. Protein: CSARKGSSYNEQFF.

The gene calls are TRBV19 and TRBJ2-3; D is undetermined. CDR3 length: 15 amino acids. V was cut by 7 bases and J by 0 bases, with 14 bases left in between. Germline V gene data show CDR1 as LNHDA and CDR2 as SQIVND (reference sequence). The CDR3 sequence: CASTRTVTSTDTQYF. The CDR3 DNA is TGTGCCAGTACCAGGACGGTTACTAGCACAGATACGCAGTATTTT.

This clonotype was counted many times. The genes are TRBV14 and TRBJ2-1; D may correspond to TRBD1 or TRBD2 (5 bases each). CDR3 length: 13 residues. Germline CDR1 SGHDN, CDR2 FVKESK. V lost 8 bases to trimming and J lost 4 bases, with 12 bases between them. This CDR3 is CASGGIWYNEQFF. CDR3 in DNA: TGTGCCAGCGGGGGAATTTGGTACAATGAGCAGTTCTTC.

Regarding this clonotype: The CDR3 ends on some other residue instead of the conserved phenylalanine or tryptophan, so this is likely a read error. V gene TRBV3-1 combines with J gene TRBJ2-7; D perhaps matches TRBD2 (6 bases). V was clipped by 3 bases and J by 0 bases, with 9 bases between them. The CDR3 loop spans 14 amino acids. Per germline, CDR1 LGHDT and CDR2 YNNKEL (reference sequence). CDR3 loop: CASSQRTTSYEQYL. The CDR3 nucleotides are TGTGCCAGCAGCCAGCGGACTACCTCCTACGAGCAGTACCTC.

The table lists this clonotype with a few counts. V is TRBV28 and J is TRBJ1-2; 7 bases align to TRBD1. This CDR3 contains 14 residues. The trim removed 2 bases at V and 2 bases at J, leaving 2 bases unmatched. The V gene's germline CDR1 is MDHEN and CDR2 SYDVKM. CDR3 amino acids: CASSLRDSNYGYTF. The CDR3 DNA follows: TGTGCCAGCAGTTTAAGGGACAGCAACTATGGCTACACCTTC.

This clonotype was detected only a few times. The rearrangement uses TRBV6-2 or TRBV6-3 and TRBJ2-6; D assignment may be TRBD1 or TRBD2 (5 bases each). Between the trimmed V and J ends, which lost 0 bases and 4 bases, there was a span of 10 bases. Per the germline V gene, CDR1 is MNHEY and CDR2 is SVGEGT. This CDR3 is built from 16 residues. CDR3 amino acids: CASSYSRGAGANVLTF. The DNA for the CDR3 is TGTGCCAGCAGTTACTCGAGAGGGGCCGGGGCCAACGTCCTGACTTTC.

This clonotype was counted ten times or more. CDR3 nucleotides: TGTGCCAGTACCCCGGGGACCCCGCGGGTTCGTAACACTGAAGCTTTCTTT. The encoded protein is CASTPGTPRVRNTEAFF. The chain carries TRBV2 and TRBJ1-1; TRBD1 might be the D (5 bases). Germline values: CDR1 SNHLY, CDR2 FYNNEI. CDR3 length equals 17 residues. V lost 9 bases and J 2 bases, leaving 25 bases between the germline ends. Together with reference TRBV2 and TRBJ1-1, the CDR3 gives the full variable domain: EPEVTQTPSHQVTQMGQEVILRCVPISNHLYFYWYRQILGQKVEFLVSFYNNEISEKSEIFDDQFSVERPDGSNFTLKIRSTKLEDSAMYFCASTPGTPRVRNTEAFFGQGTRLTVV.

The chain links TRBV28 to TRBJ2-2; D gene ambiguous. Germline V gene sequence: CDR1 MDHEN, CDR2 SYDVKM. This CDR3 is built from 13 residues. Trimming removed 3 bases from V and 3 bases from J, with 5 bases in between. Here the CDR3 reads CASSFHYTGELFF. CDR3 nucleotide sequence: TGTGCCAGCAGTTTTCACTACACCGGGGAGCTGTTTTTT.

V gene TRBV12-3 or TRBV12-4 combines with J gene TRBJ1-2; no clear D. Trimming took 7 bases from V and 4 from J, leaving 10 bases between them. The CDR3 covers 12 residues. CDR3 residues: CASTLSLYGYTF. The CDR3 nucleotides are TGTGCCAGCACCCTGAGCCTCTATGGCTACACCTTC.

The sample holds many counts of this clonotype. The rearrangement uses TRBV5-1 and TRBJ2-7; TRBD2 aligns across 8 bases. The CDR3 sequence is 15 residues long. The germline gives CDR1 SGHRS, CDR2 YFSETQ. Trimming cost V 0 bases and J 4 bases; bases outside gene matches: 6. CDR3 sequence reads: CASSLDGTSAYEQYF. The CDR3 coding sequence is TGCGCCAGCAGCTTGGATGGGACTAGTGCGTACGAGCAGTACTTC. The entire variable domain, with the rest obtained from reference TRBV5-1 and TRBJ2-7, is as follows: KAGVTQTPRYLIKTRGQQVTLSCSPISGHRSVSWYQQTPGQGLQFLFEYFSETQRNKGNFPGRFSGRQFSNSRSEMNVSTLELGDSALYLCASSLDGTSAYEQYFGPGTRLTVT.

This clonotype was seen ten or more times. The chain employs TRBV2 and TRBJ2-7; 9 nucleotides match TRBD1. The trim removed 6 bases at V and 5 bases at J, leaving 5 bases unmatched. The CDR3 covers 13 residues. CDR1 is SNHLY and CDR2 is FYNNEI in the germline V gene. In DNA, the CDR3 is TGTGCCAGCAGCAGGGACAGGGTCAACGAGCAGTACTTC. This encodes CASSRDRVNEQYF.

This clonotype has more than one count but fewer than ten. The gene calls are TRBV29-1 and TRBJ2-7, with D maybe TRBD2 (6 bases). In germline, CDR1 is SQVTM, CDR2 ANQGSEA. Between the trimmed V and J ends, which lost 7 bases and 2 bases, there was a span of 15 bases. The CDR3 is 13 amino acids. CDR3 sequence reads: CSARGRTTYEQYF. CDR3 coding DNA: TGCAGCGCGCGGGGACGGACTACCTACGAGCAGTACTTC.

This clonotype was seen at least ten times. This chain uses TRBV6-4 with TRBJ2-3; TRBD1 might be the D (6 bases). The CDR3 covers 14 residues. V lost 0 bases, J lost 4 bases, and 8 bases lay in between. Germline V gene sequence: CDR1 MRHNA, CDR2 SNTAGT. CDR3 protein: CASSDSQGADTQYF. CDR3 coding DNA: TGTGCCAGCAGTGACTCACAGGGCGCAGATACGCAGTATTTT.

This CDR3 reads CASRLSGQPGPSVEQYF. CDR3 nucleotide sequence: TGTGCCAGCAGACTTTCCGGACAGCCCGGGCCTTCTGTGGAGCAGTACTTC. This chain links TRBV6-1 with TRBJ2-7, with a tentative D call TRBD1 (6 bases). The germline CDR1 and CDR2 sequences are MNHNS and SASEGT. The germline V and J ends were trimmed by 6 bases and 7 bases, with 28 bases remaining between them. The CDR3 totals 17 residues.